This is a list of T cell receptor beta chains from one sample in a study of T cell responses to AZD1222 COVID-19 vaccine. Here immunoSEQ multiplex PCR was the method, and the copy in TCRdb shows in-frame clones only, minus some. This repertoire shows roughly 150,000 clones, 90% found once; its top ten account for approximately 5.9%. Sequencing was performed on peripheral blood, taken 28 days after the second AZD1222 dose. The receptors here all came from an adult who received the AZD1222 COVID-19 vaccine. CDR3s leave out the opening cysteine and the closing phenylalanine or tryptophan.

>TRBJ1-4|TRBV30
AWSSGDSNEKLF
>TRBJ2-3|TRBV7-2
ASKPRDNTDTQY
>TRBJ2-1|TRBV10-2
ASLLTGGNEQF
>TRBJ2-2|TRBV5-1
ASAEGATNTGELF
>TRBJ1-2|TRBV5-1
ASTRGGGSDYGYT
>TRBJ1-1|TRBV30
AWSGGGSNTEAF
>TRBJ1-5|TRBV12-3/TRBV12-4
ASSLEVTQH
>TRBJ1-5|TRBV9
ASSRDRGFRPQH
>TRBJ2-3|TRBV6-5
ASRQGQITDTQY
>TRBJ1-5|TRBV10-3
AISEGRNSNQPQH
>TRBJ2-5|TRBV7-3
ASSSDLTTLY